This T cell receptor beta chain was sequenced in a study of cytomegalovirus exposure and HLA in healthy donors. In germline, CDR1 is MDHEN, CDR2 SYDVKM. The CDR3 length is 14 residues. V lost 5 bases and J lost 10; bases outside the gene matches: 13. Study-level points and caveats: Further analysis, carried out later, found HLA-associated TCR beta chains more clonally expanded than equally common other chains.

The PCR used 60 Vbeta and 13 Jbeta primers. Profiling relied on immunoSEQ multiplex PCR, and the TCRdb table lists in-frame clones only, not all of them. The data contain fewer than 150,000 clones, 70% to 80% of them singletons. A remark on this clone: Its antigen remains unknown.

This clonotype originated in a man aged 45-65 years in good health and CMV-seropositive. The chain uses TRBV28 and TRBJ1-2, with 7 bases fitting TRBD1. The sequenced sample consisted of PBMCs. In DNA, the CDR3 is TGTGCCAGCAGTGCTCAGGGGGACCTGTTCCACTACACCTTC. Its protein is CASSAQGDLFHYTF.